The 19 T cell receptor beta chains reported below all come from one sample, sequenced in a study of graft-versus-host responses after intestinal transplantation. This table comes from immunoSEQ multiplex PCR, and its TCRdb copy is limited to in-frame clones, with some not included. The table has about 88,000 clones, just under 95% seen once. No cognate antigen is known for these TCRs. The sample was unstimulated CD4+ T cells sorted from spleen or lymph node cells, taken before intestinal transplant. These receptors all come from a human donor who received an intestinal transplant.

In DNA form, the CDR3 reads TGTGCCGGGGGCCTTACCAACACCGGGGAGCTGTTTTTT. Translation gives CAGGLTNTGELFF. The V gene is TRBV6-5, the J gene TRBJ2-2; maybe TRBD1 (6 bases). CDR1 MNHEY and CDR2 SVGAGI come from the germline V gene. This CDR3 has 13 amino acids. The V end lost 11 bases, the J end lost 2 bases, and 12 bases lay between the germline ends.

V and J are TRBV25-1 and TRBJ2-7, with 9 bases aligning to TRBD2. The CDR3 has 17 residues. V lost 4 bases and J lost 2; bases outside the gene matches: 12. The V gene's germline CDR1 is MGHDK and CDR2 SYGVNS. The CDR3 DNA reads as TGTGCCAGCAGTGGCCCCCGGAGTAGCGGGAGAACCTACGAGCAGTACTTC. Translation: CASSGPRSSGRTYEQYF.

This clone has a handful of counts. This sequence joins TRBV5-6 and TRBJ2-7; 10 nucleotides align to TRBD1. Germline CDR1 and CDR2: SGHDT and YYEEEE. V lost 4 bases, J lost 2 bases, and 6 bases stayed unmatched. The CDR3 is 15 residues long. The CDR3 loop is CASSQDRGGPYEQYF. CDR3 coding DNA: TGTGCCAGCAGCCAGGACAGGGGGGGACCCTACGAGCAGTACTTC.

The rearrangement joins TRBV29-1 to TRBJ2-5; TRBD1 matches 9 bases. The V gene's germline CDR1 is SQVTM and CDR2 ANQGSEA. The ends lost 7 bases at V and 4 bases at J; junction bases unmatched: 10. The CDR3 has 14 residues. This CDR3 is CSAIATGGIETQYF. The CDR3 bases are TGCAGCGCAATCGCGACAGGGGGAATAGAGACCCAGTACTTC.

This clone was recorded once. The V gene is TRBV6-5, the J gene TRBJ1-1; TRBD1 aligns across 9 bases. This CDR3 comprises 14 residues. CDR1 is MNHEY and CDR2 is SVGAGI in the germline V gene. V was pared by 7 bases and J by 0 bases, with 3 bases of the junction left unmatched. This chain's CDR3 is CASMGQGLNTEAFF. The CDR3 nucleotides read TGTGCCAGCATGGGACAGGGATTGAACACTGAAGCTTTCTTT.

The chain couples TRBV15 to TRBJ2-3; a possible D gene is TRBD1 (5 bases). Germline CDR1 LNHNV, CDR2 YYDKDF (reference sequence). CDR3 length: 11 residues. The V end was cut by 6 bases, the J end by 5 bases, with 6 bases between. CDR3 nucleotide sequence: TGTGCCACCAGTCAGGGAGATACGCAGTATTTT. It yields the protein CATSQGDTQYF.

The CDR3 loop is CASSLVGGGSPLHF. The CDR3 nucleotides are TGTGCCAGCAGTTTAGTAGGGGGGGGATCACCCCTCCACTTT. The chain couples TRBV28 to TRBJ1-6, with D possibly matching TRBD1 (6 bases). Trimming took 2 bases from V and 10 from J, leaving 12 bases between them. The CDR3 length is 14 residues. Looked up from germline, CDR1 is MDHEN and CDR2 is SYDVKM. Using reference TRBV28 and TRBJ1-6 for the parts outside the CDR3, the full variable domain is DVKVTQSSRYLVKRTGEKVFLECVQDMDHENMFWYRQDPGLGLRLIYFSYDVKMKEKGDIPEGYSVSREKKERFSLILESASTNQTSMYLCASSLVGGGSPLHFGNGTRLTVT.

This chain links TRBV9 with TRBJ1-1; TRBD1 agrees at 9 bases. The CDR3 length is 17 residues. The V gene end was trimmed by 5 bases and the J gene end by 3 bases; junction bases not matched to a gene: 14. Germline CDR1 reads SGDLS; CDR2 reads YYNGEE. The CDR3 bases are TGTGCCAGCAGTTTAGTCCCGACAGGGGGTGGGGACACTGAAGCTTTCTTT. Translation gives CASSLVPTGGGDTEAFF.

The V call is TRBV4-2, the J call TRBJ2-3; 10 bases fit TRBD2. The CDR3 runs to 16 residues. With 0 bases clipped from V and 4 bases from J, the junction kept 4 bases outside the gene matches. Germline CDR1 LGHNA, CDR2 YNFKEQ. The CDR3: CASSQEKLAGSDTQYF. In DNA, the CDR3 is TGTGCCAGCAGCCAAGAAAAACTAGCGGGGTCAGATACGCAGTATTTT.

The chain couples TRBV5-8 to TRBJ1-1, with a possible D match to TRBD1 (5 bases). The CDR3 runs 12 residues. Germline CDR1 SGHTS, CDR2 YDEGEE. Trimming pared 5 bases from V and 3 bases from J, leaving 8 bases between. CDR3 sequence reads: CASRWGDTEAFF. The CDR3 DNA sequence: TGTGCCAGCAGATGGGGGGACACTGAAGCTTTCTTT.

This clone was recorded only once. The rearrangement links TRBV18 to TRBJ2-7; D may be TRBD1 (6 bases). CDR3 length: 14 amino acids. The germline V gene encodes CDR1 KGHSH and CDR2 LQKENI. The V and J ends lost 5 bases and 3 bases respectively, with 14 bases between them. CDR3 coding DNA: TGTGCCAGCTCAGAGGGACACTCCTTCTACGAGCAGTACTTC. It translates to CASSEGHSFYEQYF.

This chain uses TRBV6-5 with TRBJ2-1, with D perhaps TRBD1 (6 bases). The germline gives CDR1 MNHEY, CDR2 SVGAGI. The V end lost 10 bases, the J end lost 0 bases, and 10 bases lay between the germline ends. The CDR3 contains 13 residues. Here the CDR3 reads CATGQYSYNEQFF. CDR3 nucleotides: TGTGCCACAGGACAGTACTCCTACAATGAGCAGTTCTTC.

The chain uses TRBV7-9 and TRBJ1-1; weak D call: TRBD1 (5 bases). The germline gives CDR1 SEHNR, CDR2 FQNEAQ (reference sequence). Trimming took 8 bases from V and 5 from J, leaving 15 bases between them. The length of the CDR3 is 13 residues. CDR3 DNA sequence: TGTGCCAGCTCGGAGGGAAGGGGAACTGAAGCTTTCTTT. It encodes CASSEGRGTEAFF.

This chain uses TRBV5-4 with TRBJ1-2; D is perhaps TRBD1 (6 bases). Germline V gene data show CDR1 as SGHNT and CDR2 as YYREEE (reference sequence). This CDR3 contains 14 residues. Trimming took 0 bases from V and 3 from J, leaving 9 bases between them. The CDR3 spells CASSLEAGDYGYTF. In DNA, the CDR3 is TGTGCCAGCAGCTTGGAGGCAGGGGACTATGGCTACACCTTC.

This clone was seen once. The chain joins TRBV13 to TRBJ1-2; D may be TRBD1 (6 bases). The germline V gene has CDR1 PRHDT and CDR2 FYEKMQ (reference sequence). With 5 bases removed from V and 8 bases from J, the gap between germline ends came to 15 bases. The CDR3 consists of 13 residues. The chain's CDR3 is CASSAYKGVGYTF. In DNA form, the CDR3 reads TGTGCCAGCAGCGCCTATAAGGGGGTCGGCTACACCTTC.

V is TRBV4-1 and J is TRBJ1-2, with a possible D match to TRBD1 (5 bases). The V gene lost 1 base and the J gene lost 6 bases, with 15 bases spanning the gap. The CDR3 is 15 residues long. The germline gives CDR1 MGHRA, CDR2 YSYEKL. CDR3 DNA sequence: TGCGCCAGCAGCCAAGCCATTAGACAGACTCATGGCTACACCTTC. It codes for CASSQAIRQTHGYTF.

CDR3 DNA sequence: TGTGCCAGCAGTCTATCATACATCAATGAGCAGTTCTTC. It is translated as CASSLSYINEQFF. The chain couples TRBV28 to TRBJ2-1; D is ambiguous. Germline CDR1 MDHEN, CDR2 SYDVKM. The CDR3 spans 13 residues. Trimming pared 5 bases from V and 6 bases from J, leaving 11 bases between. Drawing the rest from reference TRBV28 and TRBJ2-1, the complete variable domain is DVKVTQSSRYLVKRTGEKVFLECVQDMDHENMFWYRQDPGLGLRLIYFSYDVKMKEKGDIPEGYSVSREKKERFSLILESASTNQTSMYLCASSLSYINEQFFGPGTRLTVL.

V usage is TRBV28 and J usage is TRBJ1-3; perhaps TRBD1 as D (6 bases). V was cut by 7 bases and J by 1 base, with 14 bases left in between. CDR1 and CDR2 from the germline V gene are MDHEN and SYDVKM. The CDR3 has 15 amino acids. This CDR3 reads CASISGGSSGNTIYF. The CDR3 bases are TGTGCCAGCATTTCGGGGGGCTCGTCTGGAAACACCATATATTTT.

The chain couples TRBV6-1 to TRBJ2-7, with 8 bases identical to TRBD1. Per the germline V gene, CDR1 is MNHNS and CDR2 is SASEGT. J was trimmed by 6 bases and V by 5 bases; bases with no gene match: 3. The CDR3 is made up of 12 amino acids. Here the CDR3 DNA reads TGTGCCAGCAGTCCCCAGGGGGCCGAGCAGTACTTC. This codes for CASSPQGAEQYF.